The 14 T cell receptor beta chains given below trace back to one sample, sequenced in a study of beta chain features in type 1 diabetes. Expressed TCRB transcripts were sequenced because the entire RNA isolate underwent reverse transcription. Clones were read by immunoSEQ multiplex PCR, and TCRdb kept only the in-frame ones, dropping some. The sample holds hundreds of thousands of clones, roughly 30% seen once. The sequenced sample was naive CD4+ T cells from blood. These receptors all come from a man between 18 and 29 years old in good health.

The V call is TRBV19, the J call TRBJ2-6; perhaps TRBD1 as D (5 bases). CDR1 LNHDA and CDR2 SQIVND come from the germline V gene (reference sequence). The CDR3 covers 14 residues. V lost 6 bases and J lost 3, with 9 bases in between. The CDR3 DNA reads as TGTGCCAGTAGAACAGGATATGGGGCCAACGTCCTGACTTTC. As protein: CASRTGYGANVLTF.

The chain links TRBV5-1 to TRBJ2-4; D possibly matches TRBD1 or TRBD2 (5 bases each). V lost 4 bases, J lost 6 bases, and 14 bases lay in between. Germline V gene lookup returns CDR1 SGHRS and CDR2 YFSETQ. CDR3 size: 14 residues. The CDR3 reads CASSRDPGVNIQYF. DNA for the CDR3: TGCGCCAGCAGCAGGGACCCTGGGGTAAACATTCAGTACTTC. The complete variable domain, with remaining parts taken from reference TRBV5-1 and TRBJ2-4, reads KAGVTQTPRYLIKTRGQQVTLSCSPISGHRSVSWYQQTPGQGLQFLFEYFSETQRNKGNFPGRFSGRQFSNSRSEMNVSTLELGDSALYLCASSRDPGVNIQYFGAGTRLSVL.

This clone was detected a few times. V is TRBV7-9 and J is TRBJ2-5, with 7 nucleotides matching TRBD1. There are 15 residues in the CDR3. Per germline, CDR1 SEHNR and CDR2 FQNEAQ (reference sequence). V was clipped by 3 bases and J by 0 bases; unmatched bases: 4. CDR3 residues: CASSFPTGYQETQYF. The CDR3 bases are TGTGCCAGCAGCTTTCCGACAGGGTACCAAGAGACCCAGTACTTC.

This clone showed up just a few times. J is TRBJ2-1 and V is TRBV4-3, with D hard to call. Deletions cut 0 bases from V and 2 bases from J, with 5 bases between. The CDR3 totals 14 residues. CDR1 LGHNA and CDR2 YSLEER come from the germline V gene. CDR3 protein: CASSQDRAYNEQFF. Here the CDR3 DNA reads TGCGCCAGCAGCCAAGATCGGGCCTACAATGAGCAGTTCTTC.

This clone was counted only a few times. The CDR3 DNA follows: TGTGCCAGCAGCTCCTCCCGGGTGGGAACCGAAGCTTTCTTT. Its protein product is CASSSSRVGTEAFF. This chain connects TRBV9 to TRBJ1-1; D is unresolved. The germline V gene has CDR1 SGDLS and CDR2 YYNGEE. This CDR3 has 14 residues. V was shortened by 4 bases and J by 8 bases, with 18 bases between the two germline ends.

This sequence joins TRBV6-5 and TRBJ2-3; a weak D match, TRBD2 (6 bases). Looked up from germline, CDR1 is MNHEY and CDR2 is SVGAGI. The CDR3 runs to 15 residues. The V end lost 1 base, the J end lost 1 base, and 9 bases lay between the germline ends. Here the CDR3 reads CASSYWGGRTDTQYF. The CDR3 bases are TGTGCCAGCAGTTACTGGGGAGGACGCACAGATACGCAGTATTTT.

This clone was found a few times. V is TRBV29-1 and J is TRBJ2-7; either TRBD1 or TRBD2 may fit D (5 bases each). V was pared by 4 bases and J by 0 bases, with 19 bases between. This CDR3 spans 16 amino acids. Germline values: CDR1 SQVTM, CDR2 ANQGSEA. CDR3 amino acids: CSVGGVGRVSSYEQYF. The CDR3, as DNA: TGCAGCGTTGGAGGGGTCGGGCGTGTAAGCTCCTACGAGCAGTACTTC.

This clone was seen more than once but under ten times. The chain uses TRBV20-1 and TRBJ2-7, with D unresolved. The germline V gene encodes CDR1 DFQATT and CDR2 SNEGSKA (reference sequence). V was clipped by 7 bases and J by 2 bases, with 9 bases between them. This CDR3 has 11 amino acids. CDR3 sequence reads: CSGGSTYEQYF. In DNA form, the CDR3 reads TGCAGTGGAGGCAGTACCTACGAGCAGTACTTC.

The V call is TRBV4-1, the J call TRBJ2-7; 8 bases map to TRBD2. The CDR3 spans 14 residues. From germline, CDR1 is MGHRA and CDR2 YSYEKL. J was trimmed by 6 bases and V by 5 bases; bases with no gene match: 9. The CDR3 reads CASSTPGLDGEQYF. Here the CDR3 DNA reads TGCGCCAGCAGCACTCCGGGACTAGATGGCGAGCAGTACTTC.

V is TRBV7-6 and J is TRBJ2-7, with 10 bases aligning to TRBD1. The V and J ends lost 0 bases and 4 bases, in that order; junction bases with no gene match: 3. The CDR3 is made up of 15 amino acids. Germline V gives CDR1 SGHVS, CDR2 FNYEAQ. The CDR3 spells CASSLAPGQGYEQYF. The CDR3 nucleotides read TGTGCCAGCAGCTTAGCCCCGGGACAGGGGTACGAGCAGTACTTC.

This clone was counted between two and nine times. CDR3 bases: TGCGCCAGCAGCTTGGTACTAGCGGGAGAGACCCAGTACTTC. Residues: CASSLVLAGETQYF. This rearrangement joins TRBV5-1 to TRBJ2-5, with 9 positions matching TRBD2. The V gene's germline CDR1 is SGHRS and CDR2 YFSETQ. Germline trimming cut 0 bases from V and 4 bases from J; bases unmatched to any gene: 1. The CDR3 extends over 14 amino acids.

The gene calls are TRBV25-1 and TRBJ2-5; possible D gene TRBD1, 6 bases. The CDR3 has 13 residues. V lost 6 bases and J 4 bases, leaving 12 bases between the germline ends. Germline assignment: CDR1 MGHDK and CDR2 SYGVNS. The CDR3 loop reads CASSPWGLETQYF. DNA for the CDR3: TGTGCCAGCAGCCCTTGGGGGCTAGAGACCCAGTACTTC.

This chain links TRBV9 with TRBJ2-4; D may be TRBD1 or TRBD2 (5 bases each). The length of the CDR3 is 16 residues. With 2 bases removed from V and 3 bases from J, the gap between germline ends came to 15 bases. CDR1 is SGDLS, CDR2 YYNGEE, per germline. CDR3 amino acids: CASSVGEGPGKNIQYF. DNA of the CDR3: TGTGCCAGCAGCGTTGGAGAGGGGCCGGGCAAAAACATTCAGTACTTC.

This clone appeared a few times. The CDR3 loop reads CASSLQGANQPQHF. The CDR3 DNA is TGTGCCAGCAGCTTACAGGGGGCGAATCAGCCCCAGCATTTT. V usage is TRBV7-9 and J usage is TRBJ1-5, with 8 positions matching TRBD1. The CDR3 sequence is 14 residues long. V trimming: 2 bases; J trimming: 4 bases; junction bases outside the gene matches: 1. Germline lookup yields CDR1 SEHNR and CDR2 FQNEAQ (reference sequence).